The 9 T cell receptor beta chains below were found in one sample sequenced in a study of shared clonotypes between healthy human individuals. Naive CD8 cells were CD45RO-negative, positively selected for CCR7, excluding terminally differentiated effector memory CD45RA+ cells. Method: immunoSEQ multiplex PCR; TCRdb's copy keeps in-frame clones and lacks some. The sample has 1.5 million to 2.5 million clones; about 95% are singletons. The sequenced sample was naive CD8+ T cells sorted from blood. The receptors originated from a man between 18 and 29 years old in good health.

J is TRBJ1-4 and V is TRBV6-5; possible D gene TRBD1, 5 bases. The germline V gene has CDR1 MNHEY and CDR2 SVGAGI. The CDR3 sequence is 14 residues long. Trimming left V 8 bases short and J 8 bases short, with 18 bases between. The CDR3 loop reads CASGPMRGNEKLFF. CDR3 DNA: TGTGCCAGCGGGCCCATGAGGGGCAACGAAAAACTGTTTTTT.

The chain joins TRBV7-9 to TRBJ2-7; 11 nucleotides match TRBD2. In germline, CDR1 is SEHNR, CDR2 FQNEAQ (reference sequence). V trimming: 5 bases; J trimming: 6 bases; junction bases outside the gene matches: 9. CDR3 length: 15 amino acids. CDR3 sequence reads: CASSPIAGGLGEQYF. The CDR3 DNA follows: TGTGCCAGCAGCCCAATAGCGGGGGGGCTTGGCGAGCAGTACTTC.

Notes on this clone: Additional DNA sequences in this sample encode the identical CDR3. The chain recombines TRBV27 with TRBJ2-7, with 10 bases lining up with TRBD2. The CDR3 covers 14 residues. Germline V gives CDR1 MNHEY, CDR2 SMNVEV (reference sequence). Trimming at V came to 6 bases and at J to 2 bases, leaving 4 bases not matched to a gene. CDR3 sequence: CASSSLAGTYEQYF. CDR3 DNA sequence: TGTGCCAGCAGCTCACTAGCGGGGACCTACGAGCAGTACTTC.

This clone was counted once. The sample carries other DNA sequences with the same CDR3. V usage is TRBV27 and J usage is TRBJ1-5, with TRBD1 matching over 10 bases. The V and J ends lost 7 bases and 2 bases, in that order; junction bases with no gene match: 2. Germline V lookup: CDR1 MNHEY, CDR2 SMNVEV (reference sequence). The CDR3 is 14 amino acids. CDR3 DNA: TGTGCCAGCAAGACAGGGGGCGGCAATCAGCCCCAGCATTTT. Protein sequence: CASKTGGGNQPQHF.

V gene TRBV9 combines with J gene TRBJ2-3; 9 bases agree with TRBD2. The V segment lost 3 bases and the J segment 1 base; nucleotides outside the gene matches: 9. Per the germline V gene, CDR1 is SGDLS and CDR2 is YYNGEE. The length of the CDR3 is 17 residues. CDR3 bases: TGTGCCAGCAGCGGGCCACTTGGCGGGGGGGGCACAGATACGCAGTATTTT. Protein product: CASSGPLGGGGTDTQYF.

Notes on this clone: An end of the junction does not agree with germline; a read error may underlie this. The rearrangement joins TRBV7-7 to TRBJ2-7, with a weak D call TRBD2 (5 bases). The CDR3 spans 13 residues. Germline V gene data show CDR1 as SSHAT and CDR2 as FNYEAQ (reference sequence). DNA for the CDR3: TGTGCTAGCAGCTCCACGCAAGGAGGCGAGCAGTACTTC. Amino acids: CASSSTQGGEQYF.

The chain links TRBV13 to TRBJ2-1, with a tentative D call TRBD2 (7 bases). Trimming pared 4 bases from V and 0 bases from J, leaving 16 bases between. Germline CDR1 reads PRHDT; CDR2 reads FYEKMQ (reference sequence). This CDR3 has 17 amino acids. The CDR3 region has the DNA TGTGCCAGCAGCTCAAGGGAGGGGGGGAGCTCCTACAATGAGCAGTTCTTC. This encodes CASSSREGGSSYNEQFF. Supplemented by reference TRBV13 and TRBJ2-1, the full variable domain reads AAGVIQSPRHLIKEKRETATLKCYPIPRHDTVYWYQQGPGQDPQFLISFYEKMQSDKGSIPDRFSAQQFSDYHSELNMSSLELGDSALYFCASSSREGGSSYNEQFFGPGTRLTVL.

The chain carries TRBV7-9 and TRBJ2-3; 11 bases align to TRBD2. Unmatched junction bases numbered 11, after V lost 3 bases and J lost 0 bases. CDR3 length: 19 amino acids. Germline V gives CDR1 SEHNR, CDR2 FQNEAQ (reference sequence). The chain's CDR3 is CASSFPLASGRPSTDTQYF. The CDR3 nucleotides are TGTGCCAGCAGCTTTCCGTTGGCTAGCGGGAGGCCGAGCACAGATACGCAGTATTTT.

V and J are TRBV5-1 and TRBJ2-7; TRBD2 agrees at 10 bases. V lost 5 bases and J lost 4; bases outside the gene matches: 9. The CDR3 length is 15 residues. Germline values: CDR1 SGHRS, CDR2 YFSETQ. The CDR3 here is CASRLLAGEGYEQYF. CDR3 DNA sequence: TGCGCCAGCAGACTTCTAGCGGGAGAGGGGTACGAGCAGTACTTC.